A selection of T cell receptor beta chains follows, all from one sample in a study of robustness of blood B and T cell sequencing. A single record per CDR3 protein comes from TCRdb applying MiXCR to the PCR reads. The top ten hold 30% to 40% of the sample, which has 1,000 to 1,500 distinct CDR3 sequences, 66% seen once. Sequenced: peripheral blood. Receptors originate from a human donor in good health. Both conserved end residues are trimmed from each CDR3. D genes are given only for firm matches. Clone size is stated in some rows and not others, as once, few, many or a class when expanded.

cdr3_aa: ASSLMGGTEAF
clone_size: .
v_call: TRBV7-2
d_call: .
cdr3_length: 11
j_call: TRBJ1-1

cdr3_aa: AISESESHSGNTIY
clone_size: .
v_call: TRBV10-3
d_call: .
cdr3_length: 14
j_call: TRBJ1-3

cdr3_aa: AWSVSWGAEAF
clone_size: .
v_call: TRBV30
d_call: .
cdr3_length: 11
j_call: TRBJ1-1

cdr3_aa: ASGFRAGGPHEQY
clone_size: .
v_call: TRBV12-5
d_call: TRBD2
cdr3_length: 13
j_call: TRBJ2-7

cdr3_aa: ASSLVTSGYT
clone_size: .
v_call: TRBV5-4
d_call: .
cdr3_length: 10
j_call: TRBJ1-2

cdr3_aa: ASSLGLAGEYEQF
clone_size: few
v_call: TRBV7-3
d_call: TRBD2
cdr3_length: 13
j_call: TRBJ2-1

cdr3_aa: ASTQGERTDTQY
clone_size: few
v_call: TRBV19
d_call: TRBD1
cdr3_length: 12
j_call: TRBJ2-3

cdr3_aa: ASSQQGGTGELF
clone_size: .
v_call: TRBV4-2
d_call: .
cdr3_length: 12
j_call: TRBJ2-2

cdr3_aa: ASSLGVNEQY
clone_size: .
v_call: TRBV3-1
d_call: .
cdr3_length: 10
j_call: TRBJ2-7

cdr3_aa: ASSGSTGEATEAF
clone_size: .
v_call: TRBV5-5
d_call: TRBD1
cdr3_length: 13
j_call: TRBJ1-1

cdr3_aa: ASSLTPRVGLDGYT
clone_size: .
v_call: TRBV7-3
d_call: .
cdr3_length: 14
j_call: TRBJ1-2

cdr3_aa: AIRQTGALANYGYT
clone_size: few
v_call: TRBV10-3
d_call: TRBD1
cdr3_length: 14
j_call: TRBJ1-2

cdr3_aa: ASSDQAGGYNEQF
clone_size: .
v_call: TRBV2
d_call: TRBD2
cdr3_length: 13
j_call: TRBJ2-1

cdr3_aa: ASIRTSSSYNEQF
clone_size: .
v_call: TRBV7-8
d_call: TRBD2
cdr3_length: 13
j_call: TRBJ2-1

cdr3_aa: ASSLGDNEQF
clone_size: .
v_call: TRBV5-1
d_call: .
cdr3_length: 10
j_call: TRBJ2-1

cdr3_aa: ASSLGQNTEAF
clone_size: .
v_call: TRBV7-6
d_call: .
cdr3_length: 11
j_call: TRBJ1-1

cdr3_aa: ASSLLGQNYGYT
clone_size: few
v_call: TRBV5-5
d_call: TRBD1
cdr3_length: 12
j_call: TRBJ1-2

cdr3_aa: ASSISGQGSYGYT
clone_size: .
v_call: TRBV19
d_call: TRBD1
cdr3_length: 13
j_call: TRBJ1-2

cdr3_aa: ASTSVRGNYGYT
clone_size: .
v_call: TRBV7-2
d_call: .
cdr3_length: 12
j_call: TRBJ1-2

cdr3_aa: ASSLPRQGTGNTIY
clone_size: hyperexpanded
v_call: TRBV6-1
d_call: TRBD1
cdr3_length: 14
j_call: TRBJ1-3

cdr3_aa: ASSPGSGTSGGPYEQY
clone_size: few
v_call: TRBV5-1
d_call: TRBD2
cdr3_length: 16
j_call: TRBJ2-7

cdr3_aa: ASSSRGGRGFYNEQF
clone_size: once
v_call: TRBV7-6
d_call: .
cdr3_length: 15
j_call: TRBJ2-1

cdr3_aa: ASSARTGLGHNEQF
clone_size: .
v_call: TRBV6-1
d_call: TRBD1
cdr3_length: 14
j_call: TRBJ2-1

cdr3_aa: ASSPGTTIEAF
clone_size: large
v_call: TRBV5-5
d_call: .
cdr3_length: 11
j_call: TRBJ1-1

cdr3_aa: ASRIDGNSYEQY
clone_size: .
v_call: TRBV7-6
d_call: .
cdr3_length: 12
j_call: TRBJ2-7

cdr3_aa: ASSLGNQPQH
clone_size: .
v_call: TRBV13
d_call: .
cdr3_length: 10
j_call: TRBJ1-5

cdr3_aa: ASSLHSDTQY
clone_size: few
v_call: TRBV12-3/TRBV12-4
d_call: .
cdr3_length: 10
j_call: TRBJ2-3

cdr3_aa: SAKRQGALDEQF
clone_size: few
v_call: TRBV20-1
d_call: TRBD1
cdr3_length: 12
j_call: TRBJ2-1

cdr3_aa: ASSQEGTSGNEQF
clone_size: few
v_call: TRBV3-1
d_call: TRBD2
cdr3_length: 13
j_call: TRBJ2-1